This T cell receptor beta chain was sequenced during a study of Graves' ophthalmopathy and Graves' hyperthyroidism. RNA transcripts yielded amplified TCR beta CDR3 regions. HTBI primers were employed in first-round RT-PCR, then a second-round multiplex PCR followed. TCRdb redid the calling of the multiplex PCR reads with MiXCR, one entry per CDR3 protein. The sample lists about 1.2 million distinct CDR3 sequences, less than 45% occurring once. This CDR3 spans 17 amino acids. CDR1 and CDR2 from the germline V gene are SGHTA and FQGNSA. Unmatched junction bases numbered 14, after V lost 5 bases and J lost 6 bases. Newly diagnosed hyperthyroidism donors, aged 18 to 65, duration under 2 months. Patients were excluded if they had other autoimmune diseases or uncontrolled infections, and likewise if pregnancy or lactation applied. The table lists this clonotype with many counts.

The origin of this receptor is an adult man with Graves' hyperthyroidism. Source material: peripheral blood or thyroid tissue (not recorded which). The chain employs TRBV7-2 and TRBJ2-7; 12 bases agree with TRBD2. This CDR3 is CASSPTATSGSRSEQYF. The CDR3 nucleotides are TGTGCCAGCAGCCCGACCGCGACTAGCGGGAGCCGATCCGAGCAGTACTTC.